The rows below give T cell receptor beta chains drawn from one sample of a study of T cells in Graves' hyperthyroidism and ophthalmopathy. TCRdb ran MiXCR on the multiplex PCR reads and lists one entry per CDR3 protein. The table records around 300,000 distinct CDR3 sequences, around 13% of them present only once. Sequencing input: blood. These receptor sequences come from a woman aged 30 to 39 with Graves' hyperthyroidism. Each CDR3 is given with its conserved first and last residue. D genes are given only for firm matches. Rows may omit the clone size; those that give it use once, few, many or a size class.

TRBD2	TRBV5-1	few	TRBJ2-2	TGCGCCAGCAGCGATGGAAGCGGGAGAGAGAACACCGGGGAGCTGTTTTTT	CASSDGSGRENTGELFF
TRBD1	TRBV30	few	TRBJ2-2	TGTGCCTGGGACCGGGACAGGGTTCGGGACGGGGAGCTGTTTTTT	CAWDRDRVRDGELFF
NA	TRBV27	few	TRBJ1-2	TGTGCCAGCAGTTTATTCGGGGGCGATTATCCCTATGGCTACACCTTC	CASSLFGGDYPYGYTF
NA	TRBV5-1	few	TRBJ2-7	TGCGCCAGCAGCTCGGACATCTCCTACGAGCAGTACTTC	CASSSDISYEQYF
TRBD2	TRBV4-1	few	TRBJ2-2	TGCGCCAGCAGCCAGGGACTAGCGGGAAGCGGGGAGCTGTTTTTT	CASSQGLAGSGELFF
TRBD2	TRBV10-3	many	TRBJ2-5	TGTGCCATCAGCCCCATAGCGGGAGGAGAGACCCAGTACTTC	CAISPIAGGETQYF
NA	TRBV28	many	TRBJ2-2	TGTGCCAGCAGTTTGATGACAGCGAACACCGGGGAGCTGTTTTTT	CASSLMTANTGELFF
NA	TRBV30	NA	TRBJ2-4	TGTGCCTGGAGGAGTGGGACCTGGGGTAACATTCAGTACTTC	CAWRSGTWGNIQYF
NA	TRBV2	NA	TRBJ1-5	TGTGCCAGCAGTGAGGACGGGAATCAGCCCCAGCATTTT	CASSEDGNQPQHF
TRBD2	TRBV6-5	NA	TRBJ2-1	TGTGCCAGCAGTTACTCGCCCCACTCTAGTGCGGGAGGGAACAATGAGCAGTTCTTC	CASSYSPHSSAGGNNEQFF
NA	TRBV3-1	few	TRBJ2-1	TGTGCCAGCAGCCAAGTCGTGCGGAACCACAATGAGCAGTTCTTC	CASSQVVRNHNEQFF
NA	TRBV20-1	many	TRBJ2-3	TGCAGTGCTACAGGGGTTAGCACAGATACGCAGTATTTT	CSATGVSTDTQYF
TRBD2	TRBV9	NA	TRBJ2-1	TGTGCCAGCAGCGTAGGACTAGCGGGAGGCAATGAGCAGTTCTTC	CASSVGLAGGNEQFF